What follows is one T cell receptor (beta chain) and its context. The specificity of this receptor is unknown. Base qualities are not at hand, and no much larger clone is one base apart. This specimen belongs to a study of blood T cell repertoires in COVID-19 (dated by TCRdb to the early 2020s). About the full investigation: Samples from collaborators originated in the United States, Italy and Spain and spanned both the acute and convalescent phases of COVID-19. The prospective study material was composed of cDNA or gDNA derived from T cells, B-cell-depleted T cells, or PBMCs. The dataset comprised deeply sampled blood TCRbeta repertoires from subjects exposed to, actively infected with, or recovered from COVID-19. A freely available public database, intended as a resource for researchers studying the immune response to SARS-CoV-2, is where the repertoires were released. Samples came from the ongoing ImmuneRACE study (first 160 participants) plus 1,254 subjects from 6 global collaborators. A de-identified subject ID, COVID-19 status, age in years and sex were almost always included in the sample metadata. Where available, HLA class I and class II types were obtained from metadata supplied by the sample provider rather than from assay-based typing.

CDR1 and CDR2, per the germline V gene (reference sequence), are SEHNR and FQNEAQ. The CDR3 starts with the cysteine, ends with the phenylalanine, and has 15 residues. Just the 45-base CDR3 DNA is kept, in frame starting at base 1. Unmatched junction bases come to 6, with V trimmed by 2 bases and J by 4 bases. Participants in the prospective study were enrolled through a virtual design, were aged about 18 to 90 years, and lived in 24 United States geographic areas. Cohort assignment in the prospective study relied on participant-reported clinical history from a screening survey and a study questionnaire. Recovered participants in ImmuneRACE Cohort 3 were defined as having two consecutive negative NP/OP PCR tests, clearance from a healthcare professional, or resolution of symptoms. In the prospective study, whole blood, serum and a nasopharyngeal or oropharyngeal swab were collected from each participant by mobile phlebotomists. Over a roughly 2-month period, participants in the prospective study had the option of providing additional blood draws and questionnaires. Before DNA extraction, blood samples from the prospective study were shipped at room temperature or frozen.

The immunoSEQ Assay, a bias-controlled multiplex PCR, was used to amplify TCRbeta CDR3 regions from genomic DNA. On the authors' methods: Within the assay, amplification of reference gene primers was used to estimate how many nucleated cells each sample contained. Sequence reads were collapsed and filtered to measure the absolute abundance of every unique TCRbeta CDR3 rearrangement. For each sample, productive Simpson clonality was calculated as the square root of Simpson's diversity index across productive rearrangements. What TCRdb holds here is the immuneACCESS table cut down to in-frame rearrangements. Part of the clones is not present; checked against another copy, under half of the missing clones reflect an unresolved V gene, and the others are unexplained. V and J calls and clone size are as listed in that table; D and trimming were resolved from the DNA. Counted in this sample were a few hundred thousand clones; roughly 89% of them appeared once. The ten largest make up about 9.4% of the sample.

General study outcomes and caveats: The amount of clinical and demographic metadata varied by source and participant and was provided uncurated.

In this chain, TRBV7-9 is recombined with TRBJ1-1, with 8 bases in between that match TRBD1. Sequenced material: PBMCs or T cells enriched from blood (not recorded which). This clonotype originated in a woman in her forties or fifties who had recovered from COVID-19. This receptor carries the CDR3 CASSLMEQGVTEAFF. Here is the DNA: TGTGCCAGCAGCTTAATGGAACAGGGGGTCACTGAAGCTTTCTTT. Extended through the reference TRBV7-9 and TRBJ1-1 proteins, this CDR3 yields the full variable domain: DTGVSQNPRHKITKRGQNVTFRCDPISEHNRLYWYRQTLGQGPEFLTYFQNEAQLEKSRLLSDRFSAERPKGSFSTLEIQRTEQGDSAMYLCASSLMEQGVTEAFFGQGTRLTVV.